Shown below are 16 T cell receptor beta chains from a single sample sequenced in a study of type 1 regulatory T cells. TCRdb reprocessed the reads via MiXCR and lists one record per CDR3 protein. The sample has 25,000 or so distinct CDR3 sequences; more than 45% are singletons. These receptors are not linked to any known antigen. Sequencing used cultured T cells, either the whole culture or a sorted T cell fraction (not recorded which). The receptors originated from a human donor in good health.

Details on this clonotype: A much larger clone differs by one base, so this may be a read error. V usage is TRBV18 and J usage is TRBJ2-1; no clear D. The CDR3 loop spans 15 amino acids. In germline, CDR1 is KGHSH, CDR2 LQKENI. The CDR3 sequence: CACSRVAGDLNEQFF. For the CDR3, the DNA is TGTGCCTGCTCACGAGTGGCAGGTGATCTCAATGAGCAGTTCTTC. Combining the CDR3 with reference TRBV18 and TRBJ2-1 gives the whole variable domain NAGVMQNPRHLVRRRGQEARLRCSPMKGHSHVYWYRQLPEEGLKFMVYLQKENIIDESGMPKERFSAEFPKEGPSILRIQQVVRGDSAAYFCACSRVAGDLNEQFFGPGTRLTVL.

This chain links TRBV6-6 with TRBJ1-2, with 9 bases matching TRBD1. Trimming took 2 bases from V and 8 from J; bases not matched to a gene: 9. The CDR3 consists of 15 residues. Germline CDR1 MNHNY, CDR2 SVGAGI (reference sequence). The DNA of the CDR3 is TGTGCCAGCAGTTACCCGGGACAGGGCAGAGAAGGCTACACCTTC. It is translated as CASSYPGQGREGYTF.

The chain couples TRBV6-6 to TRBJ1-1; D is undetermined. Germline V gene data show CDR1 as MNHNY and CDR2 as SVGAGI (reference sequence). The germline V and J ends were trimmed by 7 bases and 2 bases, with 11 bases remaining between them. The CDR3 loop spans 13 amino acids. This CDR3 is CASIRQDNTEAFF. CDR3 nucleotides: TGTGCCAGCATTCGTCAGGATAACACTGAAGCTTTCTTT.

V usage is TRBV15 and J usage is TRBJ1-2, with D unresolved. Germline V CDR1 and CDR2: LNHNV, YYDKDF (reference sequence). The CDR3 runs 14 residues. Trimming took off 1 base at V and 4 bases at J, with 10 bases between the two ends. The DNA for the CDR3 is TGTGCCACCAGCAGAGGTGCCGAGGGCTATGGCTACACCTTC. Protein: CATSRGAEGYGYTF.

This chain connects TRBV12-3 or TRBV12-4 to TRBJ1-1; 10 bases fit TRBD1. The CDR3 loop spans 17 amino acids. With V trimmed by 1 base and J by 5 bases, 10 bases remained unmatched. The CDR3 spells CASSLGVRTGGGTEAFF. The DNA for the CDR3 is TGTGCCAGCAGTTTAGGAGTTAGGACAGGGGGGGGAACTGAAGCTTTCTTT.

This rearrangement joins TRBV11-2 to TRBJ2-7, with D maybe TRBD1 (6 bases). Trimming took 0 bases from V and 3 from J, leaving 9 bases between them. Germline V gene sequence: CDR1 SGHAT, CDR2 FQNNGV. The CDR3 contains 14 residues. This chain's CDR3 is CASSLDVDSYEQYF. In DNA, the CDR3 is TGTGCCAGCAGCTTAGATGTGGACAGCTACGAGCAGTACTTC.

In regard to this clonotype: A read error may be the cause here, since a much bigger clone is one base away. This sequence joins TRBV20-1 and TRBJ2-5; perhaps D is TRBD1 or TRBD2 (5 bases each). Germline V CDR1 and CDR2: DFQATT, SNEGSKA (reference sequence). The CDR3 runs to 12 residues. V was shortened by 6 bases and J by 4 bases, with 12 bases between the two germline ends. CDR3 in DNA: TGCAGTGCGGGGGTGGCTCCAGAGACCCAGTACTTC. Its protein is CSAGVAPETQYF.

This clonotype has a handful of counts. V gene TRBV29-1 combines with J gene TRBJ2-5; 7 bases align to TRBD1. The V and J ends lost 7 bases and 1 base, in that order; junction bases with no gene match: 3. The germline V gene encodes CDR1 SQVTM and CDR2 ANQGSEA. This CDR3 is 12 amino acids long. CDR3 nucleotide sequence: TGCAGCGCCCAGGGGGTCCAAGAGACCCAGTACTTC. Translation: CSAQGVQETQYF.

This clonotype appeared a few times. The rearrangement links TRBV6-2 or TRBV6-3 to TRBJ2-3; possible D gene TRBD1, 5 bases. V was trimmed by 5 bases and J by 2 bases, leaving 14 bases between them. CDR1 is MNHEY and CDR2 is SVGEGT in the germline V gene. This CDR3 contains 15 residues. The CDR3 nucleotides are TGTGCCAGCAGTCCCCTGGGCAGGGTCACAGATACGCAGTATTTT. Translation gives CASSPLGRVTDTQYF.

V gene TRBV6-5 combines with J gene TRBJ2-1, with D perhaps TRBD1 or TRBD2 (7 bases each). CDR1 and CDR2 from the germline V gene are MNHEY and SVGAGI. V was shortened by 2 bases and J by 7 bases, with 12 bases between the two germline ends. The CDR3 has 14 residues. CDR3 loop: CASSYGRGGNEQFF. The CDR3 region has the DNA TGTGCCAGCAGTTACGGCAGGGGGGGAAATGAGCAGTTCTTC.

The chain employs TRBV27 and TRBJ2-7; D uncertain. V was pared by 7 bases and J by 1 base, with 14 bases between. Germline V lookup: CDR1 MNHEY, CDR2 SMNVEV (reference sequence). CDR3 length: 14 amino acids. CDR3 nucleotide sequence: TGTGCCAGCAAACTCGCAGGTCCGTCCTACGAGCAGTACTTC. Its protein product is CASKLAGPSYEQYF.

This clonotype was seen a few times. The genes are TRBV20-1 and TRBJ2-1, with TRBD1 as a possible D gene (6 bases). The CDR3 consists of 14 residues. Germline CDR1 reads DFQATT; CDR2 reads SNEGSKA (reference sequence). V was trimmed by 5 bases and J by 0 bases, leaving 11 bases between them. CDR3 bases: TGCAGTGCTTCAGACAGGTTCTCCTACAATGAGCAGTTCTTC. Translated: CSASDRFSYNEQFF.

This clonotype was seen a handful of times. The chain links TRBV5-6 to TRBJ2-3, with D hard to call. In germline, CDR1 is SGHDT, CDR2 YYEEEE. Trimming shortened V by 0 bases and J by 2 bases, and 16 bases separated the two germline ends. The CDR3 runs to 17 residues. The CDR3 protein is CASSLEKGATYTDTQYF. CDR3 bases: TGTGCCAGCAGCTTGGAAAAGGGCGCTACGTACACAGATACGCAGTATTTT.

This sequence joins TRBV12-3 or TRBV12-4 and TRBJ1-3; maybe TRBD1 (6 bases). The CDR3 is 15 amino acids. V lost 3 bases and J 0 bases, leaving 9 bases between the germline ends. The CDR3 region is CASSFRQASGNTIYF. The CDR3 DNA reads TGTGCCAGCAGTTTCCGACAGGCCTCTGGAAACACCATATATTTT.

The chain has TRBV6-1 and TRBJ2-3; 13 bases line up with TRBD2. The CDR3 sequence is 16 residues long. Germline assignment: CDR1 MNHNS and CDR2 SASEGT. J gave up 3 bases and V 6 bases, and 6 bases lay outside the gene matches. The CDR3 sequence: CASRGTSGERTDTQYF. The CDR3 DNA follows: TGTGCCAGCAGGGGGACTAGCGGGGAACGTACAGATACGCAGTATTTT.

V is TRBV12-3 or TRBV12-4 and J is TRBJ2-5; 9 bases agree with TRBD1. Unmatched junction bases numbered 7, after V lost 5 bases and J lost 6 bases. The CDR3 loop spans 14 amino acids. The DNA for the CDR3 is TGTGCCAGCAGTGGGACAGGGTTGTTTAAGACCCAGTACTTC. This sequence encodes CASSGTGLFKTQYF.